The present T cell receptor (beta chain) was sequenced within a study of blood T cell repertoires in COVID-19. Looking at the study overall: From the United States, Italy and Spain came samples of acute and convalescent COVID-19.

Germline loops: CDR1 MNHEY, CDR2 SMNVEV (reference sequence). The CDR3 covers 15 residues. The V and J ends lost 3 bases and 0 bases respectively, with 11 bases between them. Seattle's cohort entered during active infection and was followed longitudinally. How the authors handled the data: Scientists estimated how many nucleated cells there were by amplifying reference gene primers. Measured with immunoSEQ multiplex PCR; TCRdb has only the in-frame clones, and not every one. The V and J calls and clone size are taken from that table; D and trimming were inferred from the DNA. This table holds 130,000 to 150,000 clones, 75% to 85% found once.

The TCR sequence derives from a woman between 65 and 79 years old with COVID-19, enrolled during active disease. Sequenced: peripheral blood. The chain is built from TRBV27 and TRBJ1-2, with D perhaps TRBD1 (6 bases). The CDR3 here is CASSFLQGTNYGYTF. The DNA of the CDR3 is TGTGCCAGCAGTTTCTTACAGGGAACTAACTATGGCTACACCTTC.